This T cell receptor (beta chain) is drawn from a study of Ad26.COV2.S vaccination and SARS-CoV-2 variants. Regarding this clone: The sample contains more than one DNA sequence encoding this CDR3.

TCRdb keeps only in-frame clones here, not all; method: immunoSEQ multiplex PCR. The repertoire holds 300,000 to 350,000 clones, 80% to 90% seen once, with 5% in the top ten. Treatment noted: approximately 18 received Ad26.COV2.S at low or high dose, single or two shots; about 5 received placebo; per-sample allocation not given. Each sample was drawn 63 days after the first injection (of vaccine or placebo). This clonotype originated in a person aged 18-60 years who received the Ad26.COV2.S COVID-19 vaccine or a placebo. The source material was peripheral blood, sampled in a trial of Ad26.COV2.S vaccine versus placebo.

In DNA form, the CDR3 reads TGTGCCAGCAGCGTAGGCCAGGGTTACACTGAAGCTTTCTTT. It codes for CASSVGQGYTEAFF. The chain couples TRBV9 to TRBJ1-1; D possibly corresponds to TRBD1 (5 bases). Germline V gene lookup returns CDR1 SGDLS and CDR2 YYNGEE. CDR3 length: 14 amino acids. Deletions cut 0 bases from V and 3 bases from J, with 9 bases between. The full variable domain, completed using reference TRBV9 and TRBJ1-1, is DSGVTQTPKHLITATGQRVTLRCSPRSGDLSVYWYQQSLDQGLQFLIQYYNGEERAKGNILERFSAQQFPDLHSELNLSSLELGDSALYFCASSVGQGYTEAFFGQGTRLTVV.